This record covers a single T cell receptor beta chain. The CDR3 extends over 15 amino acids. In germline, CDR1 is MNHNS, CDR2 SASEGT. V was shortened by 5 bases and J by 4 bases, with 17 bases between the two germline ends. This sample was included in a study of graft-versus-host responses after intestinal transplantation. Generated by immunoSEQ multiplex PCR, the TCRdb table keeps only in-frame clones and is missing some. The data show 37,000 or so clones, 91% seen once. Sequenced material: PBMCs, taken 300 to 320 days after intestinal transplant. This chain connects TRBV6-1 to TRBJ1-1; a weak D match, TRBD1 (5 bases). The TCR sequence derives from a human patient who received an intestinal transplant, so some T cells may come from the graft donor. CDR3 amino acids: CASSFAGFRGTEAFF. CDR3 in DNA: TGTGCCAGCAGTTTCGCAGGGTTTAGGGGCACTGAAGCTTTCTTT.